A single count supports the clone carrying this TCR beta chain. Clones were sequenced by immunoSEQ multiplex PCR, and TCRdb holds only the in-frame ones, with some missing. The sample shows hundreds of thousands of clones, 70% to 90% of them seen only once. The data derive from a study of blood T cell repertoires in COVID-19. Before being deemed recovered, Cohort 3 donors had two negative PCRs, clearance, or symptom resolution. V lost 1 base, J lost 0 bases, and 9 bases stayed unmatched. The CDR3 consists of 17 residues. Germline loops: CDR1 LGHNA, CDR2 YNFKEQ. Sample: PBMCs or T cells enriched from blood (not recorded which). The genes are TRBV4-2 and TRBJ2-7; 7 bases are a match to TRBD2. The TCR sequence derives from a man younger than 40 who had recovered from COVID-19. The CDR3 reads CASSQGSASGGSYEQYF. The CDR3 DNA sequence: TGTGCCAGCAGCCAAGGTTCCGCTAGCGGCGGCTCCTACGAGCAGTACTTC.